This T cell receptor beta chain was observed in a study of blood T cell repertoires in COVID-19. Study-level background: Acute and convalescent COVID-19 specimens originated in the United States, Italy and Spain.

The CDR3 runs 13 residues. Germline CDR1 reads SGHTA; CDR2 reads FQGNSA. Trimming cost V 7 bases and J 1 base; bases outside gene matches: 1. The table lists this clone with a few counts. Authors' data handling: Amplification of reference gene primers was used by the study to estimate nucleated cell counts. Profiled with immunoSEQ multiplex PCR; TCRdb holds only in-frame clones, not every one. From that table come the V and J calls and clone size; the DNA was used to work out D and trimming. The sample yields around 46,000 clones, 65% to 90% seen once. This TCR came from a man between 40 and 49 years old with acute or convalescent COVID-19. Sequenced material: peripheral blood. The rearrangement uses TRBV7-2 and TRBJ1-3; 7 bases map to TRBD1. DNA for the CDR3: TGTGCCAGCATGGACAGGTCTGGAAACACCATATATTTT. This codes for CASMDRSGNTIYF.